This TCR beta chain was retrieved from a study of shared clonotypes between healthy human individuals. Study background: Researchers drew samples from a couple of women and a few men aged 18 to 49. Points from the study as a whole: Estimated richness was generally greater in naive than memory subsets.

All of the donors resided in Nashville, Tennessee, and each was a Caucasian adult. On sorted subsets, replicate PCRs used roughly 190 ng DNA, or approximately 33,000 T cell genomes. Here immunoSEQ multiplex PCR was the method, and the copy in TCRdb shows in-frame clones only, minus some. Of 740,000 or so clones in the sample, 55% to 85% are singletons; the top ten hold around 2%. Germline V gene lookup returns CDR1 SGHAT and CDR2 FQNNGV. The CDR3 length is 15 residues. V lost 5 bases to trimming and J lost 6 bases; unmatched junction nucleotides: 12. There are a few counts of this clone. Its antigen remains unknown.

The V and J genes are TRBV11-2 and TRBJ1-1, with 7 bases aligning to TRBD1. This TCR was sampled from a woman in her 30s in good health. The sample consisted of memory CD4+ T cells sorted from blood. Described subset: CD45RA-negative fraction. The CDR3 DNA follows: TGTGCCAGCAGCGGGGGAACAGGGGACTATGCTGAAGCTTTCTTT. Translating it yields CASSGGTGDYAEAFF.